This T cell receptor beta chain appears in the sequencing data of a study of blood T cell repertoires in COVID-19. Germline V CDR1 and CDR2: LNHDA, SQIVND (reference sequence). The ends were cut back, 5 bases at V and 4 bases at J, with 13 bases in the middle. The CDR3 consists of 14 residues. Using immunoSEQ multiplex PCR, the repertoire was profiled, and TCRdb retains in-frame clones only, with some absent. The sample consists of around 76,000 clones, around 85% of them appearing once. The sequence derives from a man at least 80 years old with acute or convalescent COVID-19. This chain joins TRBV19 and TRBJ2-3; possible D gene TRBD2, 6 bases. Sequenced material: peripheral blood. The CDR3 DNA follows: TGTGCCAGTAGTGCGGGGAGAGGGGCAGATACGCAGTATTTT. This codes for CASSAGRGADTQYF. Using reference TRBV19 and TRBJ2-3 for the parts outside the CDR3, the full variable domain is DGGITQSPKYLFRKEGQNVTLSCEQNLNHDAMYWYRQDPGQGLRLIYYSQIVNDFQKGDIAEGYSVSREKKESFPLTVTSAQKNPTAFYLCASSAGRGADTQYFGPGTRLTVL.